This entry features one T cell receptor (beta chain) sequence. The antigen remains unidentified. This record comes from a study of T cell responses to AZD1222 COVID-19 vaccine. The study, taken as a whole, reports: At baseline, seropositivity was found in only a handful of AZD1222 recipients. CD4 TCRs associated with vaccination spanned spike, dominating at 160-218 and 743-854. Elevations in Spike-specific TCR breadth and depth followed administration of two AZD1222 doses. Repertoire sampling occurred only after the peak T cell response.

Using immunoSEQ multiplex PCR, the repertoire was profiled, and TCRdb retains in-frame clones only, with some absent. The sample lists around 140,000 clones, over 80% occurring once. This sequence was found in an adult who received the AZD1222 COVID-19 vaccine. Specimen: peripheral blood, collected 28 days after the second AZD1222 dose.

CDR3 amino acids: CASSRSMSSGNTIYF. As DNA, the CDR3 is TGTGCCAGCAGCCGGTCTATGAGCTCTGGAAACACCATATATTTT. The rearrangement joins TRBV3-1 (or the pseudogene TRBV3-2) to TRBJ1-3; D gene unclear. The CDR3 runs to 15 residues. The V gene lost 4 bases and the J gene lost 0 bases, with 10 bases spanning the gap. Germline lookup yields CDR1 LGHDT and CDR2 YNNKEL (reference sequence).